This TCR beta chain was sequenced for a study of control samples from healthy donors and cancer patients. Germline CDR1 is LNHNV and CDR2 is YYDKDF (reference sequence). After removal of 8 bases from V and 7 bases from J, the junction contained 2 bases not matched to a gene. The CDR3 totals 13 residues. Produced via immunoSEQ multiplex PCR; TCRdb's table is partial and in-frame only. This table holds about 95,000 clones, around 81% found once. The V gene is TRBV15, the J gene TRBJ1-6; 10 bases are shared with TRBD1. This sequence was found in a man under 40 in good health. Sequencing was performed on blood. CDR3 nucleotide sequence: TGTGCCACCCGGGGACAGGGGAATTCACCCCTCCACTTT. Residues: CATRGQGNSPLHF.